There are a few counts of the clone carrying this TCR beta chain. Its target is not known. The record originates from a study of Ad26.COV2.S vaccination and SARS-CoV-2 variants. The study's findings and limits: Analyses that measured TCR breadth and depth may have underestimated total T cell responses. Whether participants received vaccine or placebo, their non-spike TCR breadth was similar.

The treatment: approximately 18 received Ad26.COV2.S at low or high dose, single or two shots; about 5 received placebo; per-sample allocation not given. Sampling was done on day 63 after the first vaccine or placebo injection. This person who donated was an adult of 18-55 years in Boston. CDR1 is SGHNT and CDR2 is YYREEE in the germline V gene (reference sequence). V was trimmed by 4 bases and J by 6 bases, leaving 23 bases between them. This CDR3 is built from 16 residues. This table comes from immunoSEQ multiplex PCR, and its TCRdb copy is limited to in-frame clones, with some not included. This sample has approximately 300,000 clones, with around four fifths found just once.

The chain couples TRBV5-4 to TRBJ2-7; D may be TRBD1 or TRBD2 (7 bases each). Sequences were derived from peripheral blood, sampled in a trial of Ad26.COV2.S vaccine versus placebo. The receptor was isolated from a person aged 18 to 65 who received the Ad26.COV2.S COVID-19 vaccine or a placebo. The CDR3 DNA follows: TGTGCCAGCAGCCCTCGACAGGGAGGGTCCGCTATCGAGCAGTACTTC. Translating it yields CASSPRQGGSAIEQYF.